What follows describes a single T cell receptor beta chain. The target antigen is unknown. 10X single-cell V(D)J and 5' gene-expression libraries profiled CSF cells. TCRdb re-called the 10x single-cell sequencing reads and catalogs CDR3 proteins one per entry, DNA excluded. This table lists approximately 1,400 distinct CDR3 sequences. All participants were free of acute infectious disease and in good physical condition. This record comes from a study of CD8 T cells in cerebrospinal fluid in Alzheimer's disease. Study-level findings and limits: Patients with mild cognitive impairment or Alzheimer's disease had a larger top CSF clone percentage than controls.

Germline assignment: CDR1 LGHNA and CDR2 YNFKEQ. This CDR3 contains 16 residues. Sequenced: cerebrospinal fluid. The clonotype originates from a human donor with mild cognitive impairment. V is TRBV4-2 and J is TRBJ2-1. This chain's CDR3 is CASSHTGQDSYNEQFF.